The 14 T cell receptor beta chains below all came from one sample that was sequenced in a study of OX40 agonist ivuxolimab in advanced cancers. Profiling relied on immunoSEQ multiplex PCR, and the TCRdb table lists in-frame clones only, not all of them. The top ten hold roughly 1.1% of the sample, which has some 100,000 clones, 80% to 85% seen once. The material sequenced was CD4+ or CD8+ T cells sorted from blood, taken in a trial of the OX40 agonist ivuxolimab. The receptors come from an adult with an advanced solid tumor such as melanoma, head and neck, liver or kidney cancer.

V usage is TRBV28 and J usage is TRBJ1-4, with 7 bases lining up with TRBD1. This CDR3 is 13 amino acids long. Germline CDR1 reads MDHEN; CDR2 reads SYDVKM. V trimming: 8 bases; J trimming: 8 bases; junction bases outside the gene matches: 8. Here the CDR3 DNA reads TGTGCCAGCGGCCAGGGGGTAGGGGAAAAACTGTTTTTT. It encodes CASGQGVGEKLFF.

The chain recombines TRBV2 with TRBJ1-2; possible D gene TRBD1, 5 bases. CDR1 SNHLY and CDR2 FYNNEI come from the germline V gene. The CDR3 totals 15 residues. V was shortened by 4 bases and J by 1 base, with 13 bases between the two germline ends. The CDR3 coding sequence is TGTGCCAGCAGTGGGACCGGGACCTTTAACTATGGCTACACCTTC. Protein: CASSGTGTFNYGYTF.

The J gene is TRBJ2-3, the V gene TRBV18; either TRBD1 or TRBD2 may fit D (5 bases each). Trimming took off 3 bases at V and 4 bases at J, with 11 bases between the two ends. This CDR3 has 14 amino acids. In germline, CDR1 is KGHSH, CDR2 LQKENI. The CDR3 sequence is CASSPGTGSDTQYF. As DNA, the CDR3 is TGTGCCAGCTCACCCGGGACCGGTTCAGATACGCAGTATTTT.

This sequence joins TRBV10-3 and TRBJ2-3; TRBD2 might be the D (5 bases). With 4 bases removed from V and 1 base from J, the gap between germline ends came to 12 bases. CDR1 is ENHRY, CDR2 SYGVKD, per germline. There are 15 residues in the CDR3. The CDR3 DNA follows: TGTGCCATCAGTGGGGGTCGGGGTGGCACAGATACGCAGTATTTT. The encoded protein is CAISGGRGGTDTQYF.

The J gene is TRBJ2-5, the V gene TRBV4-2; D unresolved. Trimming removed 1 base at V and 5 bases at J, with 20 bases between. This CDR3 region has 17 residues. The germline CDR1 and CDR2 sequences are LGHNA and YNFKEQ. CDR3 nucleotide sequence: TGTGCCAGCAGCCAAGCTCACGGACGCTCAAAGGTGGAGACCCAGTACTTC. Protein: CASSQAHGRSKVETQYF.

The V and J genes are TRBV2 and TRBJ1-2, with 11 bases fitting TRBD1. V lost 1 base, J lost 14 bases, and 6 bases stayed unmatched. The CDR3 spans 13 residues. Germline V CDR1 and CDR2: SNHLY, FYNNEI. Here the CDR3 DNA reads TGTGCCAGCAGTGAAGGGGACAGGGGGACTCTAACCTTC. Translating gives CASSEGDRGTLTF.

This chain uses TRBV15 with TRBJ2-5; D is uncertain. V shed 1 base and J shed 5 bases, with 2 bases lying between them. Germline assignment: CDR1 LNHNV and CDR2 YYDKDF (reference sequence). This CDR3 comprises 11 residues. The CDR3 nucleotides read TGTGCCACCAGCAGAGGCGAGACCCAGTACTTC. Protein: CATSRGETQYF.

This rearrangement joins TRBV23-1 to TRBJ1-5, with D unclear. TRBV23-1 is reported as an ORF; its role is uncertain. V dropped 0 bases and J dropped 5 bases, with 17 bases sitting between them. The CDR3 consists of 17 residues. CDR3 region: CASSQSLAASLHQPQHF. CDR3 sequence (DNA): TGCGCCAGCAGTCAATCGTTGGCAGCTTCACTTCATCAGCCCCAGCATTTT.

The chain is built from TRBV19 and TRBJ2-2; D not resolved. The CDR3 length is 13 residues. Germline V lookup: CDR1 LNHDA, CDR2 SQIVND (reference sequence). V was shortened by 6 bases and J by 4 bases, with 9 bases between the two germline ends. CDR3 nucleotide sequence: TGTGCCAGTAGACCGAGAGGCACCGGGGAGCTGTTTTTT. Translating gives CASRPRGTGELFF.

V is TRBV2 and J is TRBJ2-1, with D uncertain. V dropped 2 bases and J dropped 15 bases, with 14 bases sitting between them. This CDR3 has 12 amino acids. Germline V gene data show CDR1 as SNHLY and CDR2 as FYNNEI. The CDR3 is CASSESLGWRFF. The CDR3 coding sequence is TGTGCCAGCAGTGAATCTCTTGGGTGGCGGTTCTTC.

This clone was counted a single time. The chain links TRBV7-8 to TRBJ2-1; TRBD2 agrees at 15 bases. The CDR3 runs 16 residues. With 4 bases clipped from V and 10 bases from J, the junction kept 8 bases outside the gene matches. The germline V gene has CDR1 SGHVS and CDR2 FQNEAQ. The CDR3 bases are TGTGCCAGCAGCTCACGGACTAGCGGGGGGGTTAGAGAGCAGTTCTTC. Protein sequence: CASSSRTSGGVREQFF.

The CDR3 DNA reads TGTGCCAGCAGCCCCGTGGGACAGGACTCCTACGAGCAGTACTTC. This codes for CASSPVGQDSYEQYF. This chain links TRBV13 with TRBJ2-7; 8 nucleotides line up with TRBD1. There are 15 residues in the CDR3. Germline values: CDR1 PRHDT, CDR2 FYEKMQ (reference sequence). V dropped 5 bases and J dropped 0; count of bases not matched to a gene: 6.

V gene TRBV19 combines with J gene TRBJ2-1; the match to TRBD2 covers 13 bases. Germline V gene data show CDR1 as LNHDA and CDR2 as SQIVND (reference sequence). This CDR3 spans 15 amino acids. J was trimmed by 4 bases and V by 6 bases; bases with no gene match: 3. DNA for the CDR3: TGTGCCAGTAGCACTAGCGGGGGGGTTTACAATGAGCAGTTCTTC. Translating it yields CASSTSGGVYNEQFF.

The chain uses TRBV9 and TRBJ2-5; weak D call: TRBD2 (6 bases). Germline V lookup: CDR1 SGDLS, CDR2 YYNGEE. CDR3 length: 14 residues. The ends were cut back, 0 bases at V and 5 bases at J, with 11 bases in the middle. DNA for the CDR3: TGTGCCAGCAGCGTAGCTACAGGAGGGGAGACCCAGTACTTC. Protein product: CASSVATGGETQYF.